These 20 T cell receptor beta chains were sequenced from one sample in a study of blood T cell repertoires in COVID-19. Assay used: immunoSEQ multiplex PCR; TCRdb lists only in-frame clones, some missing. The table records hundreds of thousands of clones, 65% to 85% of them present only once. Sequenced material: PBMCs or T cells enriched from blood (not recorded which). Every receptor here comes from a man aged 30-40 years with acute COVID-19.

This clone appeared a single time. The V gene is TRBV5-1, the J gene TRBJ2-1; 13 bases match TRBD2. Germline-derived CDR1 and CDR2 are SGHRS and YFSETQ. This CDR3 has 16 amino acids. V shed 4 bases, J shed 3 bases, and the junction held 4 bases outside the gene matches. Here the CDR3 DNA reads TGCGCCAGCAGCCCGGGACTAGCGGGATTCTACAATGAGCAGTTCTTC. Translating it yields CASSPGLAGFYNEQFF.

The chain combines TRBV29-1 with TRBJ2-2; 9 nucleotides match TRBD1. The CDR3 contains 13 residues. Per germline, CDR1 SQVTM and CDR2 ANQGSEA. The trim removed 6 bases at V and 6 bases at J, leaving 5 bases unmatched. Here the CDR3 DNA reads TGCAGCGTCGGACAGGGGCACGCCGGGGAGCTGTTTTTT. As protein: CSVGQGHAGELFF.

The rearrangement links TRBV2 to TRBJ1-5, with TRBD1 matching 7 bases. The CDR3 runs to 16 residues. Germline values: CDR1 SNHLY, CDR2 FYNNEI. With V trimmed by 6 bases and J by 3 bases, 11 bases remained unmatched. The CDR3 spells CASRETTGSTNQPQHF. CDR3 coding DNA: TGTGCCAGCAGAGAGACGACAGGGTCAACCAATCAGCCCCAGCATTTT.

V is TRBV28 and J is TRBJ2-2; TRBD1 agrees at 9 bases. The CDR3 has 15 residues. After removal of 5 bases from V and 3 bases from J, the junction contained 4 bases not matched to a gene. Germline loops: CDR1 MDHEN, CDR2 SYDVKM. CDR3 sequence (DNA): TGTGCCAGCAGTCCAGGGGACAGGGACACCGGGGAGCTGTTTTTT. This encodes CASSPGDRDTGELFF.

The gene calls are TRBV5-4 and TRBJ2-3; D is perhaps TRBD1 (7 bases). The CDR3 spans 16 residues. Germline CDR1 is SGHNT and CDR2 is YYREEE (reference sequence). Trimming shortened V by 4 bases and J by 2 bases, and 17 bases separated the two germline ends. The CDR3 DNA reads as TGTGCCAGCAGCCAGGGGGGTCCCCAGTTCACAGATACGCAGTATTTT. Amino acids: CASSQGGPQFTDTQYF.

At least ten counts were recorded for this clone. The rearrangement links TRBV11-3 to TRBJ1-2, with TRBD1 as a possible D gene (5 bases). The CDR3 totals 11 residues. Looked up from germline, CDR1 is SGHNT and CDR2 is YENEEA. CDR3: CAKTRGYGYTF. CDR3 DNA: TGTGCTAAGACACGGGGGTATGGCTACACCTTC.

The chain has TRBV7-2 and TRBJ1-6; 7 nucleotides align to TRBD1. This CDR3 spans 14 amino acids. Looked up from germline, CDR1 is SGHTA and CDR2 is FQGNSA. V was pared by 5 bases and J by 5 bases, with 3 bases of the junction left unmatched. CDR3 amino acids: CASSPGTDNSPLHF. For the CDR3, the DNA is TGTGCCAGCAGCCCCGGGACAGATAATTCACCCCTCCACTTT.

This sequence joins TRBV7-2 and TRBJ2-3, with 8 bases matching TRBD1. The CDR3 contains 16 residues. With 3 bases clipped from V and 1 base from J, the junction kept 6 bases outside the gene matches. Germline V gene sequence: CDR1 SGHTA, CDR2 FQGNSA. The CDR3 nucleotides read TGTGCCAGCAGCTTGGACAGGGCCAGTGGCACAGATACGCAGTATTTT. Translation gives CASSLDRASGTDTQYF.

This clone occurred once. As DNA, the CDR3 is TGTGCCAGCTCACCGGACAGGGCCCTCACCTTC. This encodes CASSPDRALTF. This chain uses TRBV18 with TRBJ1-2; 8 bases match TRBD1. The ends lost 3 bases at V and 13 bases at J; junction bases unmatched: 4. The CDR3 length is 11 residues. The germline CDR1 and CDR2 sequences are KGHSH and LQKENI.

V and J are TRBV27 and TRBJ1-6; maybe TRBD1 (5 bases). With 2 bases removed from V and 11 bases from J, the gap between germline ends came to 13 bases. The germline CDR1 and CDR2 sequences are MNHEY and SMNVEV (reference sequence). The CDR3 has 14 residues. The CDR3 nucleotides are TGTGCCAGCAGTTTAGGAAGGGGTAGGACACCCCTCCACTTT. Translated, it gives CASSLGRGRTPLHF.

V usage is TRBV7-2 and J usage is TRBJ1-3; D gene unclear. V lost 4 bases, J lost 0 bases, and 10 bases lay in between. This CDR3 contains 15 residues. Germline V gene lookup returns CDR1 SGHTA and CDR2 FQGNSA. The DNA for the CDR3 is TGTGCCAGCAGCTCATCAGGCTTCTCTGGAAACACCATATATTTT. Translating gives CASSSSGFSGNTIYF.

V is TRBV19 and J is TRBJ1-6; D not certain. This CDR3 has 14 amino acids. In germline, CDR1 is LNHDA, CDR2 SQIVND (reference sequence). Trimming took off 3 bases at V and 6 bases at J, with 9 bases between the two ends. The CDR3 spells CASSIHGSNSPLHF. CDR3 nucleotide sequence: TGTGCCAGTAGTATCCACGGTTCTAATTCACCCCTCCACTTT. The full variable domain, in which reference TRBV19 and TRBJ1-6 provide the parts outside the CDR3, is DGGITQSPKYLFRKEGQNVTLSCEQNLNHDAMYWYRQDPGQGLRLIYYSQIVNDFQKGDIAEGYSVSREKKESFPLTVTSAQKNPTAFYLCASSIHGSNSPLHFGNGTRLTVT.

CDR3 region: CAISEGQNTEAFF. CDR3 in DNA: TGTGCCATCAGTGAGGGGCAGAACACTGAAGCTTTCTTT. The rearrangement links TRBV10-3 to TRBJ1-1, with D hard to call. The CDR3 runs to 13 residues. Trimming removed 2 bases at V and 1 base at J, with 5 bases between. CDR1 ENHRY and CDR2 SYGVKD come from the germline V gene.

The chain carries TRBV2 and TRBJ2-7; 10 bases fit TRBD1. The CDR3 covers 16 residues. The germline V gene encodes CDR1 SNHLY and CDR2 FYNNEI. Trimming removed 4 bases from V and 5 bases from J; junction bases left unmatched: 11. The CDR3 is CASSVLPPGQGHEQYF. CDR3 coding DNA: TGTGCCAGCAGTGTCCTTCCCCCGGGACAGGGGCACGAGCAGTACTTC. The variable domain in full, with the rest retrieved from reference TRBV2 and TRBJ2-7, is EPEVTQTPSHQVTQMGQEVILRCVPISNHLYFYWYRQILGQKVEFLVSFYNNEISEKSEIFDDQFSVERPDGSNFTLKIRSTKLEDSAMYFCASSVLPPGQGHEQYFGPGTRLTVT.

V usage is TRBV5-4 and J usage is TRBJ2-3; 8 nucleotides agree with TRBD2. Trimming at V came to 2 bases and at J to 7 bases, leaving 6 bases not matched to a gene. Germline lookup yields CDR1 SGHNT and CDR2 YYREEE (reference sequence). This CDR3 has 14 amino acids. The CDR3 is CASSFPGLANTQYF. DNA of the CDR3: TGTGCCAGCAGCTTTCCAGGACTAGCCAATACGCAGTATTTT.

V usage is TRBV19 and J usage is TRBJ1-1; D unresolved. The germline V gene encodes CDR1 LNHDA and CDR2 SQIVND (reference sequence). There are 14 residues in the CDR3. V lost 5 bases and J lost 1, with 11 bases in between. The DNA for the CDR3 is TGTGCCAGTAGTGAATCCGCCGGGAACACTGAAGCTTTCTTT. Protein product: CASSESAGNTEAFF.

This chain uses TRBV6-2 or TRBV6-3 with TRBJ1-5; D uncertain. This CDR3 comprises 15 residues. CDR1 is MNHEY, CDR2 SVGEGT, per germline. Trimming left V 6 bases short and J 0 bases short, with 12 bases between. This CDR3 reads CASSPVLPSNQPQHF. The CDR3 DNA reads TGTGCCAGCAGCCCAGTACTCCCTAGCAATCAGCCCCAGCATTTT.

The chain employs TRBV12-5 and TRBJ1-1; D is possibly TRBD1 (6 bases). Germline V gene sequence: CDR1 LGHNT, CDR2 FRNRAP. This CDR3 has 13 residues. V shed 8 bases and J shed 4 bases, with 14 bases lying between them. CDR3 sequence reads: CASLQGWGTEAFF. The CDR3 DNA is TGTGCTAGTCTACAGGGATGGGGCACTGAAGCTTTCTTT.

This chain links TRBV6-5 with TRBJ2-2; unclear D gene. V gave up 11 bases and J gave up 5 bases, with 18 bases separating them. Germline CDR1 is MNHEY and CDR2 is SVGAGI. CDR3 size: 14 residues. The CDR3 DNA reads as TGTGCCGGCTGTCTGGAGAGTTATACCGGGGAGCTGTTTTTT. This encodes CAGCLESYTGELFF.

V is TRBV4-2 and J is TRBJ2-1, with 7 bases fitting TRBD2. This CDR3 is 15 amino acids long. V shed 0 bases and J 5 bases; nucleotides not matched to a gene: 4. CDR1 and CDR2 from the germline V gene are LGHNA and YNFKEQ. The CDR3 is CASSQDGAGNNEQFF. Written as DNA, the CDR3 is TGTGCCAGCAGCCAAGACGGAGCGGGAAACAATGAGCAGTTCTTC.